These 28 T cell receptor beta chains share one sample of origin, sequenced in a study of T cells after posttransplantation cyclophosphamide. Cyclophosphamide on days +3 and +4 followed busulfan-fludarabine conditioning and a marrow graft. Here immunoSEQ multiplex PCR was the method, and the copy in TCRdb shows in-frame clones only, minus some. The data list over 10,000 clones, none observed once; roughly a quarter falls to the top ten. The sequenced sample was PBMCs, obtained after allogeneic stem cell transplant with posttransplant cyclophosphamide. All receptors derive from a female patient aged 40-49 years who received an allogeneic stem cell transplant from an unrelated donor, was CMV-positive, and had acute GVHD only. Some T cells may be provided by the graft donor.

This clone was seen many times. V gene TRBV7-3 combines with J gene TRBJ2-1, with 9 bases matching TRBD2. Germline-derived CDR1 and CDR2 are SGHTA and FQGTGA. Trimming at V came to 2 bases and at J to 7 bases, leaving 3 bases not matched to a gene. This CDR3 spans 14 amino acids. The CDR3 nucleotides are TGTGCCAGCAGCTTACAGCGGGAGGCTAATGAGCAGTTCTTC. Protein: CASSLQREANEQFF.

This clone was picked up many times. The chain combines TRBV5-1 with TRBJ1-3; 7 bases map to TRBD1. The length of the CDR3 is 16 residues. After removal of 4 bases from V and 0 bases from J, the junction contained 7 bases not matched to a gene. Germline V gene sequence: CDR1 SGHRS, CDR2 YFSETQ. CDR3 sequence (DNA): TGCGCCAGCAGCCCGGGGGACAGAAACTCTGGAAACACCATATATTTT. Protein product: CASSPGDRNSGNTIYF. The complete variable domain, with remaining parts taken from reference TRBV5-1 and TRBJ1-3, reads KAGVTQTPRYLIKTRGQQVTLSCSPISGHRSVSWYQQTPGQGLQFLFEYFSETQRNKGNFPGRFSGRQFSNSRSEMNVSTLELGDSALYLCASSPGDRNSGNTIYFGEGSWLTVV.

V gene TRBV28 combines with J gene TRBJ2-3, with no clear D. The germline gives CDR1 MDHEN, CDR2 SYDVKM. This CDR3 is 17 amino acids long. The ends were cut back, 5 bases at V and 5 bases at J, with 23 bases in the middle. The CDR3 DNA sequence: TGTGCCAGCAGTGGTCGGCCCCAGCTCTTACCGGGAGATACGCAGTATTTT. It codes for CASSGRPQLLPGDTQYF.

This clone was found a few times. V gene TRBV9 combines with J gene TRBJ1-3; 7 nucleotides agree with TRBD1. CDR1 is SGDLS, CDR2 YYNGEE, per germline. The V gene end was trimmed by 2 bases and the J gene end by 2 bases; junction bases not matched to a gene: 1. The CDR3 length is 14 residues. The CDR3 region has the DNA TGTGCCAGCAGCGTCGGACAGGCTGGAAACACCATATATTTT. Translating gives CASSVGQAGNTIYF.

This clone was picked up many times. The chain employs TRBV19 and TRBJ2-7; D possibly corresponds to TRBD1 (5 bases). The CDR3 extends over 14 amino acids. Germline assignment: CDR1 LNHDA and CDR2 SQIVND (reference sequence). V lost 4 bases and J 0 bases, leaving 10 bases between the germline ends. The CDR3 spells CASSTGHLSYEQYF. The CDR3 nucleotides read TGTGCCAGTAGTACTGGACACCTCTCCTACGAGCAGTACTTC.

V usage is TRBV9 and J usage is TRBJ2-2, with 7 bases lining up with TRBD2. The J segment lost 6 bases and the V segment lost 1 base, leaving 3 bases of the junction unmatched. The CDR3 consists of 14 residues. Germline V CDR1 and CDR2: SGDLS, YYNGEE. CDR3 in DNA: TGTGCCAGCAGCGTACTTGCGGGAGCCGGGGAGCTGTTTTTT. Translation gives CASSVLAGAGELFF.

This clone was recorded at least ten times. This chain uses TRBV5-1 with TRBJ2-5; 11 bases align to TRBD2. Unmatched junction bases numbered 5, after V lost 4 bases and J lost 3 bases. The CDR3 is made up of 15 amino acids. Germline V gives CDR1 SGHRS, CDR2 YFSETQ. CDR3 bases: TGCGCCAGCAGCATGACGACTAGCGGGGAAGAGACCCAGTACTTC. Its protein is CASSMTTSGEETQYF.

This clone was counted a few times. V gene TRBV7-3 combines with J gene TRBJ1-2; the D gene is possibly TRBD1 (6 bases). The CDR3 has 12 amino acids. V lost 5 bases, J lost 10 bases, and 14 bases lay in between. Germline V gives CDR1 SGHTA, CDR2 FQGTGA. CDR3 in DNA: TGTGCCAGCAGCCCAGGGGACGGCTACTACACCTTC. Its protein product is CASSPGDGYYTF.

In this sample, this clone turned up a few times. The chain uses TRBV18 and TRBJ2-7; tentatively, D is TRBD2 (6 bases). The CDR3 has 16 residues. Germline CDR1 is KGHSH and CDR2 is LQKENI. V lost 4 bases to trimming and J lost 0 bases, with 16 bases between them. As DNA, the CDR3 is TGTGCCAGCTCACTTACCCGGGACTTTAGCTCCTACGAGCAGTACTTC. Translating gives CASSLTRDFSSYEQYF. The full variable domain, in which reference TRBV18 and TRBJ2-7 provide the parts outside the CDR3, is NAGVMQNPRHLVRRRGQEARLRCSPMKGHSHVYWYRQLPEEGLKFMVYLQKENIIDESGMPKERFSAEFPKEGPSILRIQQVVRGDSAAYFCASSLTRDFSSYEQYFGPGTRLTVT.

The sample holds a few counts of this clone. The chain links TRBV5-1 to TRBJ2-5, with TRBD2 as a possible D gene (5 bases). V lost 2 bases to trimming and J lost 5 bases, with 10 bases between them. The CDR3 spans 13 residues. In germline, CDR1 is SGHRS, CDR2 YFSETQ. The CDR3 sequence is CASSFRGSETQYF. CDR3 in DNA: TGCGCCAGCAGCTTTCGGGGTAGCGAGACCCAGTACTTC.

The chain recombines TRBV28 with TRBJ2-3; D gene ambiguous. CDR1 and CDR2 from the germline V gene are MDHEN and SYDVKM. The CDR3 totals 14 residues. Trimming shortened V by 6 bases and J by 2 bases, and 12 bases separated the two germline ends. CDR3 coding DNA: TGTGCCAGCAGCCCCCCAGGCATCACAGATACGCAGTATTTT. It yields the protein CASSPPGITDTQYF.

About this clone: A read error is likely here: a far larger clone is one base away. Additional DNA sequences in this sample encode the identical CDR3. J is TRBJ1-1 and V is TRBV6-1, with 7 bases fitting TRBD1. This CDR3 comprises 15 residues. In germline, CDR1 is MNHNS, CDR2 SASEGT. The CDR3 nucleotides are TGTGCCAGCAGAGACAGGGATAGGGTGAACACCGAAGCTTTCTTT. It encodes CASRDRDRVNTEAFF.

At least ten counts were recorded for this clone. This chain joins TRBV6-5 and TRBJ2-5; TRBD2 might be the D (7 bases). The CDR3 consists of 15 residues. Germline CDR1 reads MNHEY; CDR2 reads SVGAGI. The V end lost 7 bases, the J end lost 5 bases, and 20 bases lay between the germline ends. CDR3 region: CASTWGRGARETQYF. In DNA, the CDR3 is TGTGCCAGCACCTGGGGACGGGGGGCCAGGGAGACCCAGTACTTC.

This clone showed up many times. The chain joins TRBV6-5 to TRBJ2-3; a weak D match, TRBD2 (7 bases). V was clipped by 4 bases and J by 6 bases, with 14 bases between them. Germline CDR1 is MNHEY and CDR2 is SVGAGI. There are 14 residues in the CDR3. The CDR3 bases are TGTGCCAGCAGTTTTCGTGGGGGGGCGGATACGCAGTATTTT. Its protein product is CASSFRGGADTQYF.

The V gene is TRBV18, the J gene TRBJ2-5, with a possible D match to TRBD1 (6 bases). Germline CDR1 KGHSH, CDR2 LQKENI. CDR3 length: 16 amino acids. The V end was cut by 1 base, the J end by 4 bases, with 16 bases between. CDR3 sequence (DNA): TGTGCCAGCTCACCACTACCTGGGACATCCGTAGAGACCCAGTACTTC. Translation gives CASSPLPGTSVETQYF.

This clone was detected many times. One end of the junction is discordant with germline, which a read error may explain. The V gene is TRBV7-7, the J gene TRBJ2-5; 8 bases line up with TRBD1. The V gene's germline CDR1 is SSHAT and CDR2 FNYEAQ (reference sequence). The CDR3 has 16 residues. The CDR3 sequence: CASSLGVDREQETQYF. Written as DNA, the CDR3 is TGTGCTAGCAGCTTAGGGGTGGACAGGGAGCAAGAGACCCAGTACTTC.

In its sample, this clone was seen many times. V and J are TRBV5-1 and TRBJ1-2, with 8 bases lining up with TRBD1. Trimming cost V 4 bases and J 4 bases; bases outside gene matches: 9. The CDR3 has 15 amino acids. Germline CDR1 reads SGHRS; CDR2 reads YFSETQ. CDR3 DNA sequence: TGCGCCAGCAGCCGGGCAGGGGACAGGAGCTATGGCTACACCTTC. It is translated as CASSRAGDRSYGYTF. Variable domain in full (rest from reference TRBV5-1 and TRBJ1-2): KAGVTQTPRYLIKTRGQQVTLSCSPISGHRSVSWYQQTPGQGLQFLFEYFSETQRNKGNFPGRFSGRQFSNSRSEMNVSTLELGDSALYLCASSRAGDRSYGYTFGSGTRLTVV.

This clone showed up just a few times. The chain has TRBV4-3 and TRBJ2-3, with TRBD2 identical over 14 bases. CDR3 size: 17 residues. V dropped 3 bases and J dropped 1; count of bases not matched to a gene: 3. The germline V gene encodes CDR1 LGHNA and CDR2 YSLEER. CDR3 in amino acids: CASSQTSGGARTDTQYF. The DNA of the CDR3 is TGCGCCAGCAGCCAGACTAGCGGGGGGGCCCGCACAGATACGCAGTATTTT.

This clone occurred many times. The rearrangement uses TRBV11-2 and TRBJ2-2; D is unresolved. Germline V CDR1 and CDR2: SGHAT, FQNNGV. V gave up 5 bases and J gave up 6 bases, with 19 bases separating them. This CDR3 contains 16 residues. The CDR3 sequence is CASSPIALVWPGELFF. Here the CDR3 DNA reads TGTGCCAGCAGCCCAATAGCTTTAGTATGGCCCGGGGAGCTGTTTTTT.

This clone came up many times. V gene TRBV7-3 combines with J gene TRBJ2-3, with 7 bases matching TRBD1. Looked up from germline, CDR1 is SGHTA and CDR2 is FQGTGA. J was trimmed by 2 bases and V by 5 bases; bases with no gene match: 4. This CDR3 contains 14 residues. The DNA for the CDR3 is TGTGCCAGCAGCCCGGGGACAGACACAGATACGCAGTATTTT. Its translation is CASSPGTDTDTQYF.

This clone was found many times. This chain links TRBV5-1 with TRBJ2-2; tentative D call: TRBD1 (5 bases). Trimming removed 4 bases at V and 1 base at J, with 8 bases between. Germline CDR1 is SGHRS and CDR2 is YFSETQ. This CDR3 has 14 residues. CDR3 coding DNA: TGCGCCAGCAGCACAGACAGGAACACCGGGGAGCTGTTTTTT. Translated, it gives CASSTDRNTGELFF.

In its sample, this clone was seen many times. V is TRBV11-2 and J is TRBJ2-7; D is ambiguous. CDR3 length: 15 amino acids. Germline CDR1 is SGHAT and CDR2 is FQNNGV. V lost 3 bases and J 0 bases, leaving 12 bases between the germline ends. The CDR3 sequence is CASSLPQASSYEQYF. The CDR3 nucleotides read TGTGCCAGCAGCTTGCCGCAAGCCTCCTCCTACGAGCAGTACTTC.

This clone was observed many times. The rearrangement uses TRBV7-8 and TRBJ1-1; 7 nucleotides agree with TRBD1. V was clipped by 5 bases and J by 1 base; unmatched bases: 10. CDR1 is SGHVS, CDR2 FQNEAQ, per germline. The CDR3 has 16 amino acids. CDR3 sequence reads: CASSNTGVVGNTEAFF. CDR3 bases: TGTGCCAGCAGCAATACAGGGGTAGTAGGGAACACTGAAGCTTTCTTT.

In its sample, this clone was seen many times. V and J are TRBV6-4 and TRBJ1-5; maybe TRBD1 (5 bases). The CDR3 runs to 13 residues. V shed 4 bases and J shed 9 bases, with 13 bases lying between them. The germline CDR1 and CDR2 sequences are MRHNA and SNTAGT. The CDR3 nucleotides read TGTGCCAGCAGTGCGAATCAGGGTGGGCCCCAGCATTTT. It is translated as CASSANQGGPQHF.

This clone was found many times. V usage is TRBV18 and J usage is TRBJ1-1; 7 nucleotides line up with TRBD1. The CDR3 is 14 amino acids. Germline V lookup: CDR1 KGHSH, CDR2 LQKENI. Trimming removed 0 bases from V and 3 bases from J; junction bases left unmatched: 1. CDR3 protein: CASSPPGQYTEAFF. CDR3 in DNA: TGTGCCAGCTCACCACCGGGACAGTACACTGAAGCTTTCTTT.

V and J are TRBV6-4 and TRBJ2-1, with 11 bases aligning to TRBD2. The length of the CDR3 is 16 residues. Germline CDR1 MRHNA, CDR2 SNTAGT. Unmatched junction bases numbered 8, after V lost 3 bases and J lost 7 bases. The CDR3 here is CASSELPSGGWNEQFF. DNA for the CDR3: TGTGCCAGCAGTGAATTGCCTAGCGGGGGGTGGAATGAGCAGTTCTTC.

A few counts support this clone. The V and J genes are TRBV10-1 and TRBJ2-7, with a possible D match to TRBD1 (5 bases). CDR1 is WNHNN and CDR2 is SYGVQD in the germline V gene (reference sequence). Trimming shortened V by 7 bases and J by 3 bases, and 19 bases separated the two germline ends. CDR3 length: 15 amino acids. CDR3 sequence reads: CASISDPRAYYEQYF. The CDR3 DNA reads as TGCGCCAGCATCTCTGACCCCAGGGCATACTACGAGCAGTACTTC.

At least ten counts were recorded for this clone. The V gene is TRBV5-1, the J gene TRBJ2-3, with TRBD2 identical over 13 bases. The CDR3 totals 17 residues. V shed 0 bases, J shed 2 bases, and the junction held 3 bases outside the gene matches. Germline CDR1 reads SGHRS; CDR2 reads YFSETQ. The CDR3 region is CASSLGLAGGDTDTQYF. The CDR3 nucleotides read TGCGCCAGCAGCTTGGGACTAGCGGGGGGTGACACAGATACGCAGTATTTT.